These 18 T cell receptor beta chains came from one sample sequenced in a study of T cells in localized non-small cell lung cancer (dated by TCRdb to 2020 to 2022). Library creation used the immunoSEQ multiplex PCR assay. TCRdb obtained this table from immuneACCESS and retained in-frame rearrangements with V and J assigned. These tables miss some clones; where compared with another copy, unresolved V genes account for less than half of the shortfall, and the remainder is unexplained. In this sample the table shows tens of thousands of clones, 87% of which occur a single time. The ten largest clonotypes hold about 7.7% of the sample. The starting material was peripheral blood, obtained before any cancer treatment. The receptors were sampled from a woman aged 35 to 70 with stage I lung adenocarcinoma.

The rearrangement joins TRBV6-5 to TRBJ1-3; D perhaps matches TRBD1 (6 bases). Trimming stripped 0 bases from V and 4 bases from J, with 10 bases between. Germline values: CDR1 MNHEY, CDR2 SVGAGI. CDR3 size: 15 residues. The CDR3 region has the DNA TGTGCCAGCAGTTACTCCGGGGGGCGAGGAAACACCATATATTTT. This codes for CASSYSGGRGNTIYF.

The rearrangement joins TRBV6-1 to TRBJ2-3; 12 bases match TRBD2. This CDR3 region has 16 residues. CDR1 and CDR2 from the germline V gene are MNHNS and SASEGT. With 4 bases clipped from V and 1 base from J, the junction kept 3 bases outside the gene matches. In DNA form, the CDR3 reads TGTGCCAGCAGTGGACTAGCGGGGGCCCGCACAGATACGCAGTATTTT. Its translation is CASSGLAGARTDTQYF.

The chain carries TRBV28 and TRBJ1-2; no firm D call. Looked up from germline, CDR1 is MDHEN and CDR2 is SYDVKM. This CDR3 is 11 amino acids long. V gave up 8 bases and J gave up 6 bases, with 10 bases separating them. The CDR3: CASGTRDGYTF. The CDR3 coding sequence is TGTGCCAGCGGAACACGGGATGGCTACACCTTC.

The chain has TRBV4-3 and TRBJ1-1; no firm D call. The CDR3 has 16 residues. Germline CDR1 LGHNA, CDR2 YSLEER. Trimming pared 1 base from V and 1 base from J, leaving 13 bases between. The CDR3 bases are TGCGCCAGCAGCCAAGGGCAAATCCAACCGAACACTGAAGCTTTCTTT. It is translated as CASSQGQIQPNTEAFF.

In this sample, this clone turned up once. V is TRBV18 and J is TRBJ2-5, with D unclear. Germline V gene data show CDR1 as KGHSH and CDR2 as LQKENI. Trimming removed 0 bases from V and 1 base from J, with 6 bases in between. The CDR3 length is 14 residues. CDR3 loop: CASSPPQRQETQYF. CDR3 coding DNA: TGTGCCAGCTCACCACCGCAACGCCAAGAGACCCAGTACTTC.

The rearrangement uses TRBV5-1 and TRBJ1-1, with 9 bases aligning to TRBD1. The CDR3 covers 16 residues. The V gene end was trimmed by 0 bases and the J gene end by 0 bases; junction bases not matched to a gene: 3. Germline-derived CDR1 and CDR2 are SGHRS and YFSETQ. Written as DNA, the CDR3 is TGCGCCAGCAGCTTGGGGACAGGGGCGTTGAACACTGAAGCTTTCTTT. It encodes CASSLGTGALNTEAFF.

The V call is TRBV7-3, the J call TRBJ2-1; 12 bases agree with TRBD1. Germline V gene lookup returns CDR1 SGHTA and CDR2 FQGTGA. J lost 5 bases, V lost 5 bases, and 7 bases had no gene match. CDR3 size: 16 residues. CDR3 in DNA: TGTGCCAGCAGCGAAACCGGGACAGGGGGCCACAATGAGCAGTTCTTC. Amino acid sequence: CASSETGTGGHNEQFF.

The chain couples TRBV11-2 to TRBJ2-4; 7 bases agree with TRBD1. V dropped 0 bases and J dropped 1; count of bases not matched to a gene: 9. Per germline, CDR1 SGHAT and CDR2 FQNNGV. This CDR3 contains 18 residues. CDR3 residues: CASSLDERGRGAKNIQYF. CDR3 sequence (DNA): TGTGCCAGCAGCTTAGATGAAAGGGGGCGAGGCGCCAAAAACATTCAGTACTTC. Looking up the rest from reference TRBV11-2 and TRBJ2-4 gives the full variable domain: EAGVAQSPRYKIIEKRQSVAFWCNPISGHATLYWYQQILGQGPKLLIQFQNNGVVDDSQLPKDRFSAERLKGVDSTLKIQPAKLEDSAVYLCASSLDERGRGAKNIQYFGAGTRLSVL.

The chain has TRBV6-6 and TRBJ1-3; D possibly corresponds to TRBD1 (6 bases). The CDR3 totals 16 residues. CDR1 and CDR2 from the germline V gene are MNHNY and SVGAGI (reference sequence). Trimming took 11 bases from V and 0 from J, leaving 20 bases between them. The CDR3 sequence: CAGSGGPAYSGNTIYF. CDR3 DNA: TGTGCCGGGTCGGGGGGCCCCGCATACTCTGGAAACACCATATATTTT.

This clone was recorded a few times. The rearrangement joins TRBV6-5 to TRBJ2-1; D is tentatively TRBD1 or TRBD2 (6 bases each). This CDR3 is 15 amino acids long. CDR1 and CDR2 (germline): MNHEY, SVGAGI. V gave up 5 bases and J gave up 7 bases, with 18 bases separating them. CDR3 DNA sequence: TGTGCCAGCAGTCCCGGTGGGGGGCATGGGAATGAGCAGTTCTTC. Protein: CASSPGGGHGNEQFF.

The chain has TRBV29-1 and TRBJ2-3, with 13 bases aligning to TRBD2. J gave up 1 base and V 5 bases, and 9 bases lay outside the gene matches. Germline V lookup: CDR1 SQVTM, CDR2 ANQGSEA. The CDR3 spans 17 residues. DNA of the CDR3: TGCAGCGTTAATCCGGGACTAGCGGGGTGGGGCACAGATACGCAGTATTTT. Protein sequence: CSVNPGLAGWGTDTQYF.

CDR3 nucleotides: TGTGCCAGCAGTGAAAAGATGGCGGGGGGGCTTCTCTACAATGAGCAGTTCTTC. Its protein product is CASSEKMAGGLLYNEQFF. V gene TRBV2 combines with J gene TRBJ2-1; 9 positions match TRBD2. The CDR3 sequence is 18 residues long. The J segment lost 3 bases and the V segment lost 2 bases, leaving 11 bases of the junction unmatched. Germline CDR1 and CDR2: SNHLY and FYNNEI.

This clone was seen more than once but under ten times. The rearrangement uses TRBV2 and TRBJ2-1; the match to TRBD1 covers 7 bases. Germline CDR1 and CDR2: SNHLY and FYNNEI. Trimming at V came to 8 bases and at J to 4 bases, leaving 2 bases not matched to a gene. The CDR3 spans 12 residues. This CDR3 is CASGQDYNEQFF. The CDR3 DNA follows: TGTGCCAGCGGACAGGATTACAATGAGCAGTTCTTC.

The chain recombines TRBV2 with TRBJ2-3; TRBD2 might be the D (5 bases). Trimming removed 3 bases at V and 0 bases at J, with 13 bases between. The CDR3 consists of 16 residues. The germline CDR1 and CDR2 sequences are SNHLY and FYNNEI. CDR3 loop: CASSDRLARSTDTQYF. The CDR3 bases are TGTGCCAGCAGTGATCGTCTAGCCCGGAGCACAGATACGCAGTATTTT. Looking up the rest from reference TRBV2 and TRBJ2-3 gives the full variable domain: EPEVTQTPSHQVTQMGQEVILRCVPISNHLYFYWYRQILGQKVEFLVSFYNNEISEKSEIFDDQFSVERPDGSNFTLKIRSTKLEDSAMYFCASSDRLARSTDTQYFGPGTRLTVL.

This chain uses TRBV28 with TRBJ2-1; D possibly corresponds to TRBD1 (5 bases). V was trimmed by 5 bases and J by 6 bases, leaving 20 bases between them. Germline V gene data show CDR1 as MDHEN and CDR2 as SYDVKM. CDR3 length equals 16 residues. The CDR3 bases are TGTGCCAGCAGTACAGCCGCAGGGAAGATGGGCAATGAGCAGTTCTTC. Its protein product is CASSTAAGKMGNEQFF.

The CDR3 DNA sequence: TGCGCCAGCAGCGCGACAGGGGGCTCAACTGAAGCTTTCTTT. This translates into CASSATGGSTEAFF. The V call is TRBV5-1, the J call TRBJ1-1; 10 nucleotides agree with TRBD1. The CDR3 covers 14 residues. The germline gives CDR1 SGHRS, CDR2 YFSETQ. Unmatched junction bases numbered 5, after V lost 4 bases and J lost 5 bases.

V and J are TRBV5-1 and TRBJ2-2; the D is unclear. The V gene lost 0 bases and the J gene lost 1 base, with 4 bases spanning the gap. Germline V gene lookup returns CDR1 SGHRS and CDR2 YFSETQ. The CDR3 totals 14 residues. The CDR3 loop is CASSLEGNTGELFF. DNA of the CDR3: TGCGCCAGCAGCTTGGAGGGGAACACCGGGGAGCTGTTTTTT.

The genes are TRBV25-1 and TRBJ2-3; D unclear. The CDR3 sequence is 14 residues long. The ends were cut back, 10 bases at V and 4 bases at J, with 18 bases in the middle. CDR1 and CDR2 (germline): MGHDK, SYGVNS. DNA for the CDR3: TGTGCCACCTCTGACGTAAAAGGGTCAGATACGCAGTATTTT. Amino acid sequence: CATSDVKGSDTQYF.